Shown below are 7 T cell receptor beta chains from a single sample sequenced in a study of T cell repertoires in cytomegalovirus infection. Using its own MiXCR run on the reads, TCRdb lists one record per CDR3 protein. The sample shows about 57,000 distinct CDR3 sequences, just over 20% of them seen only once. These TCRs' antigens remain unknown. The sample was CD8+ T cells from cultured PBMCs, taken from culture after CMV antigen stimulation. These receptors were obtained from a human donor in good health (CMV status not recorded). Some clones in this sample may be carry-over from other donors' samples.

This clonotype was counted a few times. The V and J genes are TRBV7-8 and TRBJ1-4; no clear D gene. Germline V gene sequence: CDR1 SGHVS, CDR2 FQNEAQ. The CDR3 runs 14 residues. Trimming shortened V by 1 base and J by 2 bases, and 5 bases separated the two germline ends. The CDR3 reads CASSLGFTNEKLFF. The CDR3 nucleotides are TGTGCCAGCAGCTTAGGGTTCACTAATGAAAAACTGTTTTTT.

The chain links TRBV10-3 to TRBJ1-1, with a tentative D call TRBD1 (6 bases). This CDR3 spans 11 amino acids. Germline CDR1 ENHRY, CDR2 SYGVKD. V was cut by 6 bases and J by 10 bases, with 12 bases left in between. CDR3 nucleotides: TGTGCCATCAGCGAGGACAGTCGAGCTTTCTTT. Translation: CAISEDSRAFF.

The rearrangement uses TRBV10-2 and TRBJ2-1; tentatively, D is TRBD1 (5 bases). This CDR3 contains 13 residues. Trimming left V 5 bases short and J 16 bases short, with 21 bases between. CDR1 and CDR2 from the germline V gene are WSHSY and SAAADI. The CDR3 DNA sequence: TGCGCCAGCAGTCCTGGACACCCTCCGGGTATCTTCTTC. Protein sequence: CASSPGHPPGIFF.

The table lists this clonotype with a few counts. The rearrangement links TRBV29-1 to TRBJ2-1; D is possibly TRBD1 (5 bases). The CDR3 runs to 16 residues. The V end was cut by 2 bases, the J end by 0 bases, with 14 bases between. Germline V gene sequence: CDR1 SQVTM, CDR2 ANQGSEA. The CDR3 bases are TGCAGCGTTGAACCCGACAGCCGCAGCTCCTACAATGAGCAGTTCTTC. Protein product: CSVEPDSRSSYNEQFF.

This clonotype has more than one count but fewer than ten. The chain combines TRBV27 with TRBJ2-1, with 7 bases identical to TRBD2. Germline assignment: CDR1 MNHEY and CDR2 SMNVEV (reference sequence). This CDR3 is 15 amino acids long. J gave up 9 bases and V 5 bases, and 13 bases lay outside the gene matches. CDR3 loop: CASSAREGGRGEQFF. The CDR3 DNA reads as TGTGCCAGCAGTGCGAGGGAGGGAGGTAGGGGTGAGCAGTTCTTC.

As DNA, the CDR3 is TGTGCCAGCAGCCCCCCATGGACAGGGCCACGTCAAGCTTTCTTT. It codes for CASSPPWTGPRQAFF. V and J are TRBV7-6 and TRBJ1-1; 8 bases line up with TRBD1. There are 15 residues in the CDR3. CDR1 SGHVS and CDR2 FNYEAQ come from the germline V gene. V shed 5 bases and J 9 bases; nucleotides not matched to a gene: 14.

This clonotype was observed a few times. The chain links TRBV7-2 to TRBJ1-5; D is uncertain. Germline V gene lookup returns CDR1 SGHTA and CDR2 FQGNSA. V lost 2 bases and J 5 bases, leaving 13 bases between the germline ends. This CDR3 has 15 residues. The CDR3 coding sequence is TGTGCCAGCAGCTTAAGAAATAGAAAAGATCAGCCCCAGCATTTT. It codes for CASSLRNRKDQPQHF.